These 29 T cell receptor beta chains were all obtained from the same sample, sequenced in a study of shared clonotypes between healthy human individuals. CD45RO-negative CD8 cells positively selected for CCR7 made up the naive population, which excluded terminally differentiated effector memory CD45RA+ cells. The table came from immunoSEQ multiplex PCR; TCRdb's copy has only in-frame clones and leaves some out. The sample includes a few million clones, just over 90% of them seen just once. Sequencing was carried out using naive CD8+ T cells from PBMCs. These TCRs come from a man younger than 30 in good health. Some clones in this sample may be carry-over from other donors' samples.

V is TRBV11-2 and J is TRBJ2-7; 7 bases are a match to TRBD1. Trimming removed 8 bases from V and 1 base from J; junction bases left unmatched: 11. The CDR3 runs 15 residues. CDR1 is SGHAT, CDR2 FQNNGV, per germline. In DNA form, the CDR3 reads TGTGCCAGCGGCGGTGGGACAGCGCCTTCCTACGAGCAGTACTTC. Its protein is CASGGGTAPSYEQYF.

The chain uses TRBV13 and TRBJ2-1; D ambiguous. This CDR3 comprises 16 residues. The germline V gene encodes CDR1 PRHDT and CDR2 FYEKMQ (reference sequence). V lost 2 bases, J lost 8 bases, and 19 bases lay in between. CDR3 DNA sequence: TGTGCCAGCAGCTTACGTCCCGAGGTTGGGTGGGATGAGCAGTTCTTC. It specifies CASSLRPEVGWDEQFF.

The chain has TRBV27 and TRBJ2-7, with D tentatively TRBD2 (5 bases). The CDR3 is made up of 12 amino acids. V dropped 3 bases and J dropped 7 bases, with 10 bases sitting between them. Germline V gene sequence: CDR1 MNHEY, CDR2 SMNVEV (reference sequence). Written as DNA, the CDR3 is TGTGCCAGCAGTTTTTCGCGAGGGGAGCAGTACTTC. Protein sequence: CASSFSRGEQYF.

As to this clone: Other DNA sequences in the same sample also yield this CDR3. The chain recombines TRBV9 with TRBJ2-3; D remains ambiguous. V was pared by 0 bases and J by 3 bases, with 8 bases between. This CDR3 is built from 14 residues. Per germline, CDR1 SGDLS and CDR2 YYNGEE. The CDR3 spells CASSVGDFTDTQYF. The DNA of the CDR3 is TGTGCCAGCAGCGTAGGGGATTTTACAGATACGCAGTATTTT.

This sequence joins TRBV5-1 and TRBJ2-7; a possible D gene is TRBD2 (6 bases). Germline CDR1 SGHRS, CDR2 YFSETQ. This CDR3 has 13 amino acids. Trimming cost V 3 bases and J 7 bases, with 14 bases left between them. The CDR3 DNA reads TGCGCCAGCAGCTCACGGCCGGAGGGTGAGCAGTACTTC. It is translated as CASSSRPEGEQYF.

This chain links TRBV6-5 with TRBJ2-1; 7 bases map to TRBD2. Germline loops: CDR1 MNHEY, CDR2 SVGAGI. V lost 8 bases and J lost 7; bases outside the gene matches: 2. CDR3 size: 11 residues. CDR3 in amino acids: CASGEGNEQFF. DNA for the CDR3: TGTGCCAGCGGGGAGGGAAATGAGCAGTTCTTC.

The chain is built from TRBV27 and TRBJ2-2; D is undetermined. V gave up 6 bases and J gave up 5 bases, with 10 bases separating them. The germline V gene has CDR1 MNHEY and CDR2 SMNVEV (reference sequence). This CDR3 region has 13 residues. The CDR3 DNA reads as TGTGCCAGCAGCCCACATGCTACCGGGGAGCTGTTTTTT. Translating it yields CASSPHATGELFF.

This chain connects TRBV4-1 to TRBJ2-3, with 7 nucleotides matching TRBD2. With V trimmed by 0 bases and J by 3 bases, 9 bases remained unmatched. Germline V gene sequence: CDR1 MGHRA, CDR2 YSYEKL. This CDR3 contains 17 residues. The DNA of the CDR3 is TGCGCCAGCAGCCAAGACACCCGACTAGCTCGTACAGATACGCAGTATTTT. This codes for CASSQDTRLARTDTQYF.

In its sample, this clone was seen once. Within the sample, other DNA sequences also encode this same CDR3. The chain carries TRBV5-6 and TRBJ1-3; 7 bases are a match to TRBD1. Looked up from germline, CDR1 is SGHDT and CDR2 is YYEEEE. This CDR3 is built from 14 residues. V lost 0 bases and J lost 4; bases outside the gene matches: 1. CDR3 in DNA: TGTGCCAGCAGCTTGGGGGACAGCGGAAACACCATATATTTT. Translation gives CASSLGDSGNTIYF.

The CDR3 spells CASSLRPDLADTEAFF. CDR3 in DNA: TGTGCCAGCAGCTTAAGACCGGATCTGGCCGACACTGAAGCTTTCTTT. The chain employs TRBV7-9 and TRBJ1-1; D is unclear. Germline lookup yields CDR1 SEHNR and CDR2 FQNEAQ (reference sequence). The CDR3 extends over 16 amino acids. The V gene lost 2 bases and the J gene lost 3 bases, with 16 bases spanning the gap.

The gene calls are TRBV19 and TRBJ2-3; 12 bases map to TRBD2. CDR1 and CDR2 (germline): LNHDA, SQIVND (reference sequence). J lost 2 bases, V lost 5 bases, and 17 bases had no gene match. The CDR3 extends over 20 amino acids. The CDR3 DNA reads as TGTGCCAGTAGTCTAATTGGACCGGGACTAGCGGGCGAGAACACAGATACGCAGTATTTT. Its protein is CASSLIGPGLAGENTDTQYF.

This chain uses TRBV27 with TRBJ1-3, with a tentative D call TRBD1 (5 bases). V was cut by 5 bases and J by 0 bases, with 11 bases left in between. Germline CDR1 is MNHEY and CDR2 is SMNVEV (reference sequence). This CDR3 spans 15 amino acids. The CDR3 region is CASSLGAHSGNTIYF. CDR3 in DNA: TGTGCCAGCAGTCTAGGGGCCCACTCTGGAAACACCATATATTTT.

V is TRBV4-2 and J is TRBJ2-7; no reliable D call. The germline V and J ends were trimmed by 0 bases and 0 bases, with 12 bases remaining between them. This CDR3 has 16 residues. Germline loops: CDR1 LGHNA, CDR2 YNFKEQ. This chain's CDR3 is CASSQEAFNPSYEQYF. CDR3 nucleotide sequence: TGTGCCAGCAGCCAAGAGGCGTTTAACCCCTCCTACGAGCAGTACTTC.

V and J are TRBV11-2 and TRBJ1-1, with a possible D match to TRBD1 (5 bases). The CDR3 covers 15 residues. Germline lookup yields CDR1 SGHAT and CDR2 FQNNGV. The V gene lost 8 bases and the J gene lost 2 bases, with 18 bases spanning the gap. CDR3 DNA: TGTGCCAGCCGGGACTTCACCCTCTATAACACTGAAGCTTTCTTT. Encoded protein: CASRDFTLYNTEAFF.

The V gene is TRBV30, the J gene TRBJ2-2; D not certain. V gave up 3 bases and J gave up 7 bases, with 9 bases separating them. The CDR3 is made up of 12 amino acids. Germline loops: CDR1 GTSNPN, CDR2 SVGIG (reference sequence). The DNA of the CDR3 is TGTGCCTGGAGATCGACCCGCGGGGAGCTGTTTTTT. It yields the protein CAWRSTRGELFF.

This clone was recorded only once. The V and J genes are TRBV27 and TRBJ2-3; no reliable D call. The V end lost 5 bases, the J end lost 4 bases, and 13 bases lay between the germline ends. The CDR3 is made up of 14 amino acids. Germline CDR1 is MNHEY and CDR2 is SMNVEV (reference sequence). CDR3 region: CASSRASRADTQYF. The CDR3 DNA follows: TGTGCCAGCAGTCGGGCCTCAAGGGCAGATACGCAGTATTTT.

Regarding this clone: This CDR3 is also generated by other DNA sequences in the sample. The rearrangement joins TRBV29-1 to TRBJ2-7, with a possible D match to TRBD2 (6 bases). Deletions cut 1 base from V and 0 bases from J, with 10 bases between. CDR3 size: 14 residues. Per the germline V gene, CDR1 is SQVTM and CDR2 is ANQGSEA. CDR3 sequence: CSVEGTGLSYEQYF. The CDR3 DNA sequence: TGCAGCGTTGAAGGGACGGGACTCTCCTACGAGCAGTACTTC.

A word on this clone: The sample holds other DNA sequences that translate to the same CDR3. This chain links TRBV6-1 with TRBJ2-7; 7 bases map to TRBD1. CDR1 MNHNS and CDR2 SASEGT come from the germline V gene. Trimming took 3 bases from V and 1 from J; bases not matched to a gene: 6. The CDR3 has 15 amino acids. The CDR3 protein is CASSEAGTASYEQYF. The CDR3 nucleotides read TGTGCCAGCAGTGAGGCCGGGACAGCATCCTACGAGCAGTACTTC.

Concerning this clone itself: Other DNA sequences in this specimen translate into the identical CDR3. This rearrangement joins TRBV6-5 to TRBJ2-7, with D possibly matching TRBD2 (5 bases). The CDR3 sequence is 14 residues long. V lost 2 bases, J lost 3 bases, and 11 bases lay in between. Germline V gene lookup returns CDR1 MNHEY and CDR2 SVGAGI. In DNA, the CDR3 is TGTGCCAGCAGTTACCGGGTTGGGAGCTACGAGCAGTACTTC. Translation gives CASSYRVGSYEQYF.

The DNA for the CDR3 is TGTGCCAGCAGCTCGGGGGGTGAGGAAAACTATGGCTACACCTTC. It translates to CASSSGGEENYGYTF. The chain is built from TRBV5-6 and TRBJ1-2, with D possibly being TRBD1 (5 bases). The CDR3 is 15 amino acids. The germline V gene has CDR1 SGHDT and CDR2 YYEEEE. The V gene lost 3 bases and the J gene lost 2 bases, with 14 bases spanning the gap.

The chain has TRBV10-2 and TRBJ2-5; 10 nucleotides line up with TRBD1. Losses at the gene ends were 6 bases for V and 5 bases for J; bases not matched to a gene: 12. Germline CDR1 reads WSHSY; CDR2 reads SAAADI. This CDR3 region has 16 residues. The CDR3 sequence: CASSPPGTGAFETQYF. For the CDR3, the DNA is TGCGCCAGCAGCCCCCCCGGGACAGGGGCCTTCGAGACCCAGTACTTC.

Note on this clone: The sample holds other DNA sequences that translate to the same CDR3. The chain joins TRBV5-1 to TRBJ2-7; 7 nucleotides match TRBD2. Germline CDR1 is SGHRS and CDR2 is YFSETQ. The CDR3 has 14 residues. After removal of 2 bases from V and 1 base from J, the junction contained 3 bases not matched to a gene. CDR3: CASSLSGTSYEQYF. The CDR3 DNA sequence: TGCGCCAGCAGCTTAAGCGGGACTTCCTACGAGCAGTACTTC.

The chain couples TRBV29-1 to TRBJ2-2, with TRBD2 matching 14 bases. Germline loops: CDR1 SQVTM, CDR2 ANQGSEA. J lost 4 bases, V lost 7 bases, and 5 bases had no gene match. The CDR3 sequence is 15 residues long. CDR3 bases: TGCAGCGCAAGGACTAGCGGGAGGTCCACCGGGGAGCTGTTTTTT. Translation gives CSARTSGRSTGELFF.

V gene TRBV29-1 combines with J gene TRBJ1-2; TRBD1 is a possible D gene (6 bases). The germline V gene encodes CDR1 SQVTM and CDR2 ANQGSEA. V was pared by 4 bases and J by 7 bases, with 13 bases between. The CDR3 consists of 12 residues. The CDR3 loop reads CSVVGGGSGYTF. The CDR3 nucleotides are TGCAGCGTTGTAGGGGGAGGCTCTGGCTACACCTTC. Complete variable domain (other parts from reference TRBV29-1 and TRBJ1-2): SAVISQKPSRDICQRGTSLTIQCQVDSQVTMMFWYRQQPGQSLTLIATANQGSEATYESGFVIDKFPISRPNLTFSTLTVSNMSPEDSSIYLCSVVGGGSGYTFGSGTRLTVV.

The CDR3 spells CASSVDETSGTYEQYF. DNA for the CDR3: TGTGCCAGCAGCGTAGATGAGACTAGCGGGACCTACGAGCAGTACTTC. V is TRBV9 and J is TRBJ2-7; 11 bases match TRBD2. Per the germline V gene, CDR1 is SGDLS and CDR2 is YYNGEE. V lost 0 bases to trimming and J lost 2 bases; unmatched junction nucleotides: 4. The CDR3 length is 16 residues.

The gene calls are TRBV7-3 and TRBJ2-2, with TRBD1 as a possible D gene (5 bases). Germline V lookup: CDR1 SGHTA, CDR2 FQGTGA. Trimming shortened V by 0 bases and J by 1 base, and 12 bases separated the two germline ends. The CDR3 extends over 17 amino acids. CDR3 nucleotide sequence: TGTGCCAGCAGCTTAACGATGGGCAGGGAGAACACCGGGGAGCTGTTTTTT. Its translation: CASSLTMGRENTGELFF.

V gene TRBV10-2 combines with J gene TRBJ2-7; a possible D gene is TRBD1 (6 bases). Germline CDR1 reads WSHSY; CDR2 reads SAAADI. The CDR3 runs 15 residues. The ends were cut back, 5 bases at V and 6 bases at J, with 20 bases in the middle. The CDR3 loop is CASSQGSSPRGEQYF. The CDR3 DNA follows: TGCGCCAGCAGTCAGGGGAGCTCCCCGAGGGGCGAGCAGTACTTC.

The V and J genes are TRBV11-1 and TRBJ2-1, with D possibly being TRBD2 (7 bases). Germline V lookup: CDR1 SGHAT, CDR2 FQDESV (reference sequence). Trimming stripped 0 bases from V and 4 bases from J, with 16 bases between. The CDR3 sequence is 17 residues long. The CDR3 DNA sequence: TGTGCCAGCAGCTTAGCAGGGCGGGGGACATTGTACAATGAGCAGTTCTTC. It specifies CASSLAGRGTLYNEQFF.

This clone is a singleton in its sample. V and J are TRBV5-8 and TRBJ2-2, with 10 bases matching TRBD2. There are 15 residues in the CDR3. Germline CDR1 and CDR2: SGHTS and YDEGEE. V shed 2 bases and J 4 bases; nucleotides not matched to a gene: 2. The CDR3: CASSLIAGGTGELFF. The CDR3 bases are TGTGCCAGCAGCTTAATAGCGGGGGGCACCGGGGAGCTGTTTTTT.